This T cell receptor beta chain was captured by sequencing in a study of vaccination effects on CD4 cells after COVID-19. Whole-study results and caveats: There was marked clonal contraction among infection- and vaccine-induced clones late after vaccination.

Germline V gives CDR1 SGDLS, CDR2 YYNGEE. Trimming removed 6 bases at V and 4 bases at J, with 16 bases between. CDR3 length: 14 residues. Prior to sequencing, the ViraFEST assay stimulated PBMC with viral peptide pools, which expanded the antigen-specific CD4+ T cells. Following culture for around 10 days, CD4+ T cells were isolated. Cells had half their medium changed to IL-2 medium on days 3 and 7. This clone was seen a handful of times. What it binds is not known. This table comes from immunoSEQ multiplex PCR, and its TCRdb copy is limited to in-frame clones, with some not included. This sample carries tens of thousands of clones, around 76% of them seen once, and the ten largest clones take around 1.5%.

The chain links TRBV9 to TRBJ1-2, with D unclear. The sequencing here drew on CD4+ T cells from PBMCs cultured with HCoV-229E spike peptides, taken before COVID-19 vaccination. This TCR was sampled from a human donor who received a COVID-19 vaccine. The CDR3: CASTPSEGLYGYTF. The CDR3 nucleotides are TGTGCCAGCACCCCGTCTGAAGGCCTCTATGGCTACACCTTC.